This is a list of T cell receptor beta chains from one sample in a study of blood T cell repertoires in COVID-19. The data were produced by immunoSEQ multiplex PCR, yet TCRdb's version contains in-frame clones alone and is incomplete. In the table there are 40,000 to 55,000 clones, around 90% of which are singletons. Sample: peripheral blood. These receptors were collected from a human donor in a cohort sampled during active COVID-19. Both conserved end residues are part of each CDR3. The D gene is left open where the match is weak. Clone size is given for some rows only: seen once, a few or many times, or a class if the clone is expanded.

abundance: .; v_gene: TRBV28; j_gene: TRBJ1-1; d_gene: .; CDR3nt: TGTGCCAGCGGCCGCCCCCGTGGGGCAAACACTGAAGCTTTCTTT; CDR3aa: CASGRPRGANTEAFF
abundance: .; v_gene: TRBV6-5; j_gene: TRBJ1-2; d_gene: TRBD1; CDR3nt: TGTGCCAGCCGCCTAGTGGGACAGGGTGGCGGCTACACCTTC; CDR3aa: CASRLVGQGGGYTF
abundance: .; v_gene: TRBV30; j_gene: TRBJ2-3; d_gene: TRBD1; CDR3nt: TGTGCCTGGAGTGCCGGGACAGGAATCACAGATACGCAGTATTTT; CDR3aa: CAWSAGTGITDTQYF
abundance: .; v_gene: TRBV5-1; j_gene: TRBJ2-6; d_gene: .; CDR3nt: TGCGCCAGCAGCATTTATCGCTCTGGGGCCAACGTCCTGACTTTC; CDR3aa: CASSIYRSGANVLTF
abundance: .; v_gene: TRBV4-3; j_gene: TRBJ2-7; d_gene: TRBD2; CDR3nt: TGCGCCAGCAGCCAAGATCTGCTAGCGGGGTCCTACGAGCAGTACTTC; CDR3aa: CASSQDLLAGSYEQYF
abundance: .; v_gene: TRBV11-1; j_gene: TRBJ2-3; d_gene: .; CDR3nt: TGTGCCAGCAGTTCTAGACAGGCCCGAACAGATACGCAGTATTTT; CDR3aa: CASSSRQARTDTQYF
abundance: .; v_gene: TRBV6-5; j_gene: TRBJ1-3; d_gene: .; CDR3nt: TGTGCCAGCAATAGTTATGGAGGTGGAAACACCATATATTTT; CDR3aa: CASNSYGGGNTIYF
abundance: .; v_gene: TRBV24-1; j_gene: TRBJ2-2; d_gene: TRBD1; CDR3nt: TGTGCCACCAGTGCAACGACAGGGATGTACACCGGGGAGCTGTTTTTT; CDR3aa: CATSATTGMYTGELFF
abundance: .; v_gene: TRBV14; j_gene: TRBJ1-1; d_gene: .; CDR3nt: TGTGCCAGCAGCCAAGTTTTCCCCGGACTCTTGAACACTGAAGCTTTCTTT; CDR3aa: CASSQVFPGLLNTEAFF
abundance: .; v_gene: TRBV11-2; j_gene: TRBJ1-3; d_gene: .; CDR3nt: TGTGCCAGCAGCCTTGGCCCCACGCCGGGAAACACCATATATTTT; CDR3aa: CASSLGPTPGNTIYF
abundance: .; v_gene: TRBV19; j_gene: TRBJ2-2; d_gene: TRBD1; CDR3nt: TGTGCCAGTAGTGACGACAGGGGTATCGGGGAGCTGTTTTTT; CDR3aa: CASSDDRGIGELFF
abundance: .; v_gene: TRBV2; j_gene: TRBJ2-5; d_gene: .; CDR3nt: TGTGCCAGCAGTCCGGGACACTTTGGCCCGGGAGGAGAGACCCAGTACTTC; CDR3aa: CASSPGHFGPGGETQYF
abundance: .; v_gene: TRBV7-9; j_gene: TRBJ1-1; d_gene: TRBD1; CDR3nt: TGTGCCAGCAGCCTGACAGGGGGCAACACTGAAGCTTTCTTT; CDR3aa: CASSLTGGNTEAFF
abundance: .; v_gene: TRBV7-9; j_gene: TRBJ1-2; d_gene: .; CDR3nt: TGTGCCAGCAGCCCCGGACAGCTTAACTATGGCTACACCTTC; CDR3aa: CASSPGQLNYGYTF
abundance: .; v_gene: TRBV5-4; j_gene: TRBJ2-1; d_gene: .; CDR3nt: TGTGCCAGCAGCCCGACAGGCAATGAGCAGTTCTTC; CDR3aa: CASSPTGNEQFF
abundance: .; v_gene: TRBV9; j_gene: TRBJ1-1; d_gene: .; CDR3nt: TGTGCCAGCAGCGTAGGTATAGACATGAACACTGAAGCTTTCTTT; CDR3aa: CASSVGIDMNTEAFF
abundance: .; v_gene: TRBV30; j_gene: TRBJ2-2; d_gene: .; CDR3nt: TGTGCCTGGAGAGCGAAGAGTAACACCGGGGAGCTGTTTTTT; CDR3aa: CAWRAKSNTGELFF
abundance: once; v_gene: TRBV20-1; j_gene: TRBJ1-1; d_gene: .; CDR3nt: TGCAGTGCAGGGGTCGACACTGAAGCTTTCTTT; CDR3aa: CSAGVDTEAFF
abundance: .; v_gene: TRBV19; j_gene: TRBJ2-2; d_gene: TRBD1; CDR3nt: TGTGCCAGCCGGGACAGGGGTGGATTGGCGAACACCGGGGAGCTGTTTTTT; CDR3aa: CASRDRGGLANTGELFF
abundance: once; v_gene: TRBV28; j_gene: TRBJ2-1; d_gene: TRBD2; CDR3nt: TGTGCCAGCCAAGTAGCGGGAGCCTACAATGAGCAGTTCTTC; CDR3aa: CASQVAGAYNEQFF
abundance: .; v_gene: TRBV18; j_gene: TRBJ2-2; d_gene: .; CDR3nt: TGTGCCAGCTCATCCGGGACATCAAACACCGGGGAGCTGTTTTTT; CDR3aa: CASSSGTSNTGELFF
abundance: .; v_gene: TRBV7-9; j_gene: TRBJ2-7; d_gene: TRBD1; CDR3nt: TGTGCCAGCTCCTTCGCCCCGGACAGGGGGGAATCCTACGAGCAGTACTTC; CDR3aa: CASSFAPDRGESYEQYF
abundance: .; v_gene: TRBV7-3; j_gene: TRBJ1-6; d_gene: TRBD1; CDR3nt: TGTGCCAGCAGCAAGGACAGGGTTAATTCACCCCTCCACTTT; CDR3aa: CASSKDRVNSPLHF
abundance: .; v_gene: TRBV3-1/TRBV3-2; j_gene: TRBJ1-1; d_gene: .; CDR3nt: TGTGCCAGCAGCCAAGGTATTCAGGGTAACACTGAAGCTTTCTTT; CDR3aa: CASSQGIQGNTEAFF
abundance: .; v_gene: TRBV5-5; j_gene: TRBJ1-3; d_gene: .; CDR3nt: TGTGCCAGCAGACGCACCCTAGGGGATGGAAACACCATATATTTT; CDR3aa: CASRRTLGDGNTIYF
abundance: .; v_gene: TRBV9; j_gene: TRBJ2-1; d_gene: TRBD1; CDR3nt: TGTGCCAGCAGCTCTCGACAGGGATACAATGAGCAGTTCTTC; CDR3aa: CASSSRQGYNEQFF
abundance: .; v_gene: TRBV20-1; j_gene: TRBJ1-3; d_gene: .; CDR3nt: TGCAGTGCAAGTCAGGCTCGCTCTGGAAACACCATATATTTT; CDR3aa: CSASQARSGNTIYF
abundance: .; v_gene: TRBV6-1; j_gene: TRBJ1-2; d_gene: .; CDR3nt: TGTGCCAGCAGTGAGGTCCAGTTCTATGGCTACACCTTC; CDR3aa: CASSEVQFYGYTF
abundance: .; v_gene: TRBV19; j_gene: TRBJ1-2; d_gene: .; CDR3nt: TGTGCCAGTAGTCCCTCCCCGCCAGGTCTCCTTTTACCTAACTATGGCTACACCTTC; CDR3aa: CASSPSPPGLLLPNYGYTF
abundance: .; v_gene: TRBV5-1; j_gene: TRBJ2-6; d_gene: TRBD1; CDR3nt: TGCGCCAGCAGGGGGACAGGGGGATCTGGGGCCAACGTCCTGACTTTC; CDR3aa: CASRGTGGSGANVLTF
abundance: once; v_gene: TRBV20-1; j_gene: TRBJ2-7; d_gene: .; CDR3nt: TGCAGTGCTAGTACGGGGTTCCACGAGCAGTACTTC; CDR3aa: CSASTGFHEQYF
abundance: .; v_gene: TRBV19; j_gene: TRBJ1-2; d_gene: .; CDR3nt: TGTGCCAGTAGTATGTACGGGAATGGCTACACCTTC; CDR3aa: CASSMYGNGYTF
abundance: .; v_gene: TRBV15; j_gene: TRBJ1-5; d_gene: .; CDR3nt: TGTGCCACCAGCAGAGACAGGCAGGGTCAGCCCCAGCATTTT; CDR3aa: CATSRDRQGQPQHF
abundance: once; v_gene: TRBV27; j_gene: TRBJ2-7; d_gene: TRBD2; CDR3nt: TGTGCCAGCAGTTCTGGACTAGCGGGAGGGGAGCAGTACTTC; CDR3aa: CASSSGLAGGEQYF
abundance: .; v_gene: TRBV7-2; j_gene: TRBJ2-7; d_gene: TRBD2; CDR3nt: TGTGCCAGCAGCCCTCTAGCGGGGGGGCCCTACGAGCAGTACTTC; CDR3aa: CASSPLAGGPYEQYF
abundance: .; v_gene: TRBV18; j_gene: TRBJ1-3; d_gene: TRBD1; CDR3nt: TGTGCCAGCTCCCGCGGACAGGGGGACACCATATATTTT; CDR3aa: CASSRGQGDTIYF
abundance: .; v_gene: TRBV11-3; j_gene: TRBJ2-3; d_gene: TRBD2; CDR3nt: TGTGCCAGCAGCTTAGGGCTAGCGGGAGCGGATACGCAGTATTTT; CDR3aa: CASSLGLAGADTQYF
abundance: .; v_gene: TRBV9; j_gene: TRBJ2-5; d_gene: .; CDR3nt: TGTGCCAGCAGCGTAGGTTCATTCTACAATGACAAAGAGACCCAGTACTTC; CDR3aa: CASSVGSFYNDKETQYF
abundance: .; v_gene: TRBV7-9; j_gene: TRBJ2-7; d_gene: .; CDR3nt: TGTGCCAGCAGCTTAGTGAGTAGCTACGAGCAGTACTTC; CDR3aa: CASSLVSSYEQYF
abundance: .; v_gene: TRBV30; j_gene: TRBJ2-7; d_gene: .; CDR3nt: TGTGCCTGGGCCTCAGGGGCGGCTGCTCTCTACGAGCAGTACTTC; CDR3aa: CAWASGAAALYEQYF
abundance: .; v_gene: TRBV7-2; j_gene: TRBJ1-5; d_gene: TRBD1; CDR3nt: TGTGCCAGCAGCCCGACAGGGTCGGACCAGCCCCAGCATTTT; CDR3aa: CASSPTGSDQPQHF
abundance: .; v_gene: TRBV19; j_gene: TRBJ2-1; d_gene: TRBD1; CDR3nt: TGTGCCAGTAGAGGGACAGGGAGGGATGAGCAGTTCTTC; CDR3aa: CASRGTGRDEQFF
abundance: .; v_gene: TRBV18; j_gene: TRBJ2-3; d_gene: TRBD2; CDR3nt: TGTGCCAGCTCACCCTTTTCTAGCGGGGGGGGCACAGATACGCAGTATTTT; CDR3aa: CASSPFSSGGGTDTQYF
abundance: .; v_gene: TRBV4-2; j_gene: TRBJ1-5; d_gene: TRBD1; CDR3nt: TGTGCCAGCAGCCCAGGGGGTTCGAGTAATCAGCCCCAGCATTTT; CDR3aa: CASSPGGSSNQPQHF
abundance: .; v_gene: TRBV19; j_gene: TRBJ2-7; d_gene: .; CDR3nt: TGTGCCAGTAGTATCGTCGGGGGACCTTCCTACGAGCAGTACTTC; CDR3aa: CASSIVGGPSYEQYF
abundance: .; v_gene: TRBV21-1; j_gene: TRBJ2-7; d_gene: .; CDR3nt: TGTGCCAGCAGCAAATATGGGACTTCATGGGAGCAGTACTTC; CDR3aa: CASSKYGTSWEQYF
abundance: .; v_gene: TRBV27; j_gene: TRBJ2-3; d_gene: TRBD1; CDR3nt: TGTGCCAGCAGTTTAACACTGGGGGACAGGCGCACAGATACGCAGTATTTT; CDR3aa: CASSLTLGDRRTDTQYF
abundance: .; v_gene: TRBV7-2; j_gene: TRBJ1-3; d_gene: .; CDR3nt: TGTGCCAGCAGCAATAGGCGGGGCCCGGGCTCCTCTGGAAACACCATATATTTT; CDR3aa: CASSNRRGPGSSGNTIYF
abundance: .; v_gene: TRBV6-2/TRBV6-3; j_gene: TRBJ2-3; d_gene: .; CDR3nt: TGTGCCAGCAGTCGTCCCTTCCCGCGGGGAGGCCCAGATACGCAGTATTTT; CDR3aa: CASSRPFPRGGPDTQYF
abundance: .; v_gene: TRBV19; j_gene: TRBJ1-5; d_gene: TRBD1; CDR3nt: TGTGCCAGTAGTATAGGGACAGGGAACCAGCCCCAGCATTTT; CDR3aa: CASSIGTGNQPQHF
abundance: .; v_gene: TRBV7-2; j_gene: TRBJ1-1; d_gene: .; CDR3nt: TGTGCCAGCAGCACTAGACAGGCTGCTTTCTTT; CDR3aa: CASSTRQAAFF
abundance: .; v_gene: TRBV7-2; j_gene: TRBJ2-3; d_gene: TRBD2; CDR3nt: TGTGCCAGCAGCTTAGACCGGGGGGTCACAGATACGCAGTATTTT; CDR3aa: CASSLDRGVTDTQYF
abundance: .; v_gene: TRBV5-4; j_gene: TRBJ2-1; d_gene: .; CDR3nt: TGTGCCAGCAGTAACTACAATGAGCAGTTCTTC; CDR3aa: CASSNYNEQFF
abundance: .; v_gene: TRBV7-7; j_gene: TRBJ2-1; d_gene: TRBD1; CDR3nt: TGTGCTAGCAGCTCAGACCAGACAGGGCCCCTTAATGAGCAGTTCTTC; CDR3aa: CASSSDQTGPLNEQFF
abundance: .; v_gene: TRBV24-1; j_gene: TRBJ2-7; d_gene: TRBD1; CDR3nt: TGTGCCACCAGTGATCCCCGGACAGGGAACTACGAGCAGTACTTC; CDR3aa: CATSDPRTGNYEQYF
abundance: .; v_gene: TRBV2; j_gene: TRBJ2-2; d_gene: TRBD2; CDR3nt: TGTGCCAGCAGGATAGAGACTAGCGGGGGGGAGGCCGGGGAGCTGTTTTTT; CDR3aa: CASRIETSGGEAGELFF
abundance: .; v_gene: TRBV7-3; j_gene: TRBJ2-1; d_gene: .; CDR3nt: TGTGCCAGCAGCTTTGGCTACGGCAGGGAAAATGAGCAGTTCTTC; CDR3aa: CASSFGYGRENEQFF